These 2 T cell receptor beta chains were sequenced from one sample in a study of blood T cell repertoires in COVID-19. Clones were sequenced by immunoSEQ multiplex PCR, and TCRdb holds only the in-frame ones, with some missing. Of about 300,000 clones in the sample, 89% were seen once. The specimen was PBMCs or T cells enriched from blood (not recorded which). The receptors derive from a man aged 55-75 years who had recovered from COVID-19.

V gene TRBV24-1 combines with J gene TRBJ2-1; 11 nucleotides match TRBD2. The length of the CDR3 is 16 residues. The germline gives CDR1 KGHDR, CDR2 SFDVKD. J gave up 4 bases and V 1 base, and 2 bases lay outside the gene matches. The CDR3 sequence: CATSDLTSGRYNEQFF. The CDR3 coding sequence is TGTGCCACCAGTGATTTAACTAGCGGGAGATACAATGAGCAGTTCTTC.

The chain joins TRBV3-1 (or the pseudogene TRBV3-2) to TRBJ1-5, with 8 bases matching TRBD1. Trimming took 3 bases from V and 4 from J; bases not matched to a gene: 5. CDR1 and CDR2 from the germline V gene are LGHDT and YNNKEL (reference sequence). This CDR3 is built from 15 residues. CDR3 sequence (DNA): TGTGCCAGCAGCCATACCGGGACAGGTAATCAGCCCCAGCATTTT. Amino acids: CASSHTGTGNQPQHF.